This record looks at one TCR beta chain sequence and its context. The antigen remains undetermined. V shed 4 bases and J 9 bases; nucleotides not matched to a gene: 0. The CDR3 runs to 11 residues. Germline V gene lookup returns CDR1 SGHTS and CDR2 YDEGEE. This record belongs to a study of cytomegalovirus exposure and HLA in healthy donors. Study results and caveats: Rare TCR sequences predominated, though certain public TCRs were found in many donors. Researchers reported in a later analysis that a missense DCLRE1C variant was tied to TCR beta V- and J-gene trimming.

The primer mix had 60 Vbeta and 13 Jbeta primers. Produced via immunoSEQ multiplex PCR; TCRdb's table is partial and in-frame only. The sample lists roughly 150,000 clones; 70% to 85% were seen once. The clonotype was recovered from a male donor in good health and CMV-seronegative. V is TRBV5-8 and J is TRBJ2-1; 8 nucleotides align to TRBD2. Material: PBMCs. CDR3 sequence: CASSSGGEQFF. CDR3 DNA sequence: TGTGCCAGCAGCAGCGGGGGTGAGCAGTTCTTC.